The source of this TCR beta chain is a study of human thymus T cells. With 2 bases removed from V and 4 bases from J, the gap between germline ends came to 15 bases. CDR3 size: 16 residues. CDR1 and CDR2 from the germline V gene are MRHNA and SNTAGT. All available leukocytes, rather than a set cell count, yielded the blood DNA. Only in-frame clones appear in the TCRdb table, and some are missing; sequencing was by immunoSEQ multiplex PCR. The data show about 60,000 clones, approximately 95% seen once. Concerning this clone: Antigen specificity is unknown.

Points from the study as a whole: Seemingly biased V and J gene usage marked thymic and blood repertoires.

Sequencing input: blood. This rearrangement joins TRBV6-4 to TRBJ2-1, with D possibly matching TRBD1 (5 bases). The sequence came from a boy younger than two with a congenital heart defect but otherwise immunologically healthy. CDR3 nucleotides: TGTGCCAGCAGTGACAGCGCAGGGCAGTCATACAATGAGCAGTTCTTC. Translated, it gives CASSDSAGQSYNEQFF.